This T cell receptor (beta chain) came from a study of blood T cell repertoires in COVID-19 (dated by TCRdb to 2018 to 2021). As for the study more broadly: Samples from collaborators originated in the United States, Italy and Spain and spanned both the acute and convalescent phases of COVID-19. The material from the prospective study consisted of cDNA or gDNA derived from T cells, B-cell-depleted T cells, or PBMCs. Subjects who had been exposed to COVID-19, were actively infected with it, or had recovered from it provided the deeply sampled blood TCRbeta repertoires that made up the dataset. The repertoires were released in a freely available public database intended as a resource for research on the immune response to SARS-CoV-2. Samples were obtained from the ongoing ImmuneRACE study (first 160 participants) and from roughly 1,300 subjects provided by 6 global collaborators. Nearly every sample came with metadata listing a de-identified subject ID, COVID-19 status, age in years and sex. Where available, HLA class I and class II types were taken from metadata supplied by the sample provider and were not determined by assay-based typing.

TCRbeta CDR3 regions were amplified from genomic DNA by means of the immunoSEQ Assay, a bias-controlled multiplex PCR. The authors' analysis ran thus. Within the assay, amplification of reference gene primers was used to estimate how many nucleated cells each sample contained. Sequence reads were collapsed and filtered to measure the absolute abundance of every unique TCRbeta CDR3 rearrangement. For each sample, productive Simpson clonality was calculated as the square root of Simpson's diversity index across productive rearrangements. Held by TCRdb, this immuneACCESS table contains in-frame sequences only and omits some clones. Under half of the omission traces to an unresolved V gene where checked; the cause of the rest is unknown. That table furnishes V, J and clone size, whereas the DNA furnished D and trimming. The sample yields under 100,000 clones; about 87% were counted once. 4% to 5.5% of the sample goes to the ten largest clones.

The junction carries 11 bases between V and J, which are trimmed by 6 bases and 0 bases respectively. Spanning cysteine to phenylalanine, the CDR3 consists of 14 amino acids. Here the CDR3 DNA is all that survives: 42 bases in frame from base 1. Via the germline V gene (reference sequence), CDR1 is SEHNR and CDR2 FQNEAQ. Regarding this clone: Its antigen is unknown. Per-nucleotide qualities are absent, and no much larger clonotype sits a single base away.

Collaborating institutions collected whole blood in K2EDTA tubes following their own protocols. For TCRbeta analysis, collaborators shipped samples in one of three forms: frozen whole blood, isolated PBMCs, or DNA extracted from either of those sample types. Study-wide findings and limitations: The amount of clinical and demographic metadata varied by source and participant and was provided uncurated.

The material sequenced was peripheral blood. This sequence was found in a man aged 50 to 59 with active COVID-19. The V gene is TRBV7-9 and the J gene is TRBJ1-2; the D gene is perhaps TRBD1, from 5 matching bases. The CDR3 has the sequence CASRDGGANYGYTF. In nucleotides, the sequence is TGTGCCAGCAGGGACGGGGGAGCTAACTATGGCTACACCTTC.